This TCR beta chain was identified during a study of T-cell reconstitution after alpha-beta-depleted transplantation in children. Whole-study results and caveats: Newly made T cells mostly supplied T-cell counts and diversity one year after transplant. Alpha-beta T cells about two months after transplant reportedly derived from several hundred expanded graft clones. Recipient T cells and thymic progenitors that survived gave rise to the high TCRbeta diversity observed at day 60 in some patients.

Looked up from germline, CDR1 is SGHRS and CDR2 is YFSETQ. Trimming removed 5 bases at V and 6 bases at J, with 9 bases between. The CDR3 is 11 amino acids. A TCRbeta library incorporating unique molecular identifiers was prepared. TCRdb redid the calling of the PCR reads with MiXCR, one entry per CDR3 protein. The data show 200,000 to 300,000 distinct CDR3 sequences, with around 25% seen just once and around 2.5% held by the top ten. As regards this clonotype: Its matching antigen is unknown.

The specimen was PBMCs, collected before TCRalphabeta/CD19-depleted stem cell transplant. This clonotype was obtained from a girl aged 2 to 9 with Fanconi anemia, due to receive a stem cell transplant. The J gene is TRBJ2-7, the V gene TRBV5-1; tentative D call: TRBD2 (6 bases). The CDR3 DNA reads TGCGCCAGCAGGGAGGGACCCGAGCAGTACTTC. It translates to CASREGPEQYF. The full variable domain, with the rest looked up from reference TRBV5-1 and TRBJ2-7, is KAGVTQTPRYLIKTRGQQVTLSCSPISGHRSVSWYQQTPGQGLQFLFEYFSETQRNKGNFPGRFSGRQFSNSRSEMNVSTLELGDSALYLCASREGPEQYFGPGTRLTVT.